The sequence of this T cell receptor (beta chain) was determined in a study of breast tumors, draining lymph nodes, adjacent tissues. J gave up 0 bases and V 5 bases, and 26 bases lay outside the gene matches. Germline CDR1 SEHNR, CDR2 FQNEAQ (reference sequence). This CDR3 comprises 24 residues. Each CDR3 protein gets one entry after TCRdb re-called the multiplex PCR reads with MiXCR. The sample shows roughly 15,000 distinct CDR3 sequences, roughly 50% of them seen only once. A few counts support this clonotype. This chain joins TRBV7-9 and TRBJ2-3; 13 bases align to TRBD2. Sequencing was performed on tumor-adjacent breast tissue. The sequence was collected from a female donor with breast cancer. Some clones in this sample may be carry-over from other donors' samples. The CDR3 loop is CASSLGATSGRALRTFSSTDTQYF. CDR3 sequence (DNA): TGTGCCAGCAGCCTAGGGGCTACTAGCGGGAGGGCCCTTCGGACGTTTTCTAGCACAGATACGCAGTATTTT.